This T cell receptor (beta chain) was found in a study of T cell repertoires in cytomegalovirus infection. On the study more broadly: An indication of both CMV infection and matching HLA type came from public TCR beta signatures. Findings and caveats of the study: Carriage of CMV together with the relevant HLA was identifiable through cumulative public TCR beta family frequency.

V lost 5 bases to trimming and J lost 8 bases, with 15 bases between them. CDR1 DFQATT and CDR2 SNEGSKA come from the germline V gene (reference sequence). CDR3 length: 12 amino acids. Concerning this clonotype itself: The antigen is not known.

MiXCR, applied by TCRdb to the reads, yields one record per CDR3 protein. This table holds some 220,000 distinct CDR3 sequences, 35% to 40% found once. The sequenced sample was CD8+ T cells from cultured PBMCs, obtained from culture after CMV antigen stimulation. The chain uses TRBV20-1 and TRBJ1-2, with D possibly TRBD1 on 5 matching bases. This receptor was taken from a human donor in good health (CMV status not recorded). Some clones in this sample may be carry-over from other donors' samples. CDR3 residues: CSAPGTFGGYTF. The CDR3, as DNA: TGCAGTGCTCCTGGGACGTTCGGAGGCTACACCTTC.